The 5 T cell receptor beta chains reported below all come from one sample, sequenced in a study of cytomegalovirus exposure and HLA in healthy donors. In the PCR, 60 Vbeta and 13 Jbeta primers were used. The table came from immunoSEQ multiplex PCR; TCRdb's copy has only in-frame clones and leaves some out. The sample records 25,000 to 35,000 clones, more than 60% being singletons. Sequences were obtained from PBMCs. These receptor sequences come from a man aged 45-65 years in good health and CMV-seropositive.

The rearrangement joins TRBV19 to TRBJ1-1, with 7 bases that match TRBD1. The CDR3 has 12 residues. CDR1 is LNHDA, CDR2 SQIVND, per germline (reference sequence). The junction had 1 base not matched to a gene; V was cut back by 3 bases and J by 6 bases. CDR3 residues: CASSIGQAEAFF. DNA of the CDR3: TGTGCCAGTAGTATCGGACAGGCTGAAGCTTTCTTT.

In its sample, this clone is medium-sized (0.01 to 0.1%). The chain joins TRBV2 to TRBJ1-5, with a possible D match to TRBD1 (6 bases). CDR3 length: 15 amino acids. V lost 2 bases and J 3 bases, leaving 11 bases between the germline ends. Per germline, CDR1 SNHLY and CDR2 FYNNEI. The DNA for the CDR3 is TGTGCCAGCAGTGAATTTGGACAGATCAATCAGCCCCAGCATTTT. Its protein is CASSEFGQINQPQHF.

Written as DNA, the CDR3 is TGTGCCAGCAGCGTAGAGGGGGAGTTGCGGTGGACTGAAGCTTTCTTT. It is translated as CASSVEGELRWTEAFF. The chain carries TRBV9 and TRBJ1-1, with TRBD1 as a possible D gene (6 bases). Germline CDR1 SGDLS, CDR2 YYNGEE. V was clipped by 0 bases and J by 5 bases, with 17 bases between them. The CDR3 consists of 16 residues.

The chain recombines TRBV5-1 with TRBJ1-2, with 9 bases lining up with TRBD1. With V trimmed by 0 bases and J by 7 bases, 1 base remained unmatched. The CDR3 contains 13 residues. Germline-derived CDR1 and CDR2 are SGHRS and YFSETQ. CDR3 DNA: TGCGCCAGCAGCTTGGAGACAGGGGGTGGCTACACCTTC. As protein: CASSLETGGGYTF.

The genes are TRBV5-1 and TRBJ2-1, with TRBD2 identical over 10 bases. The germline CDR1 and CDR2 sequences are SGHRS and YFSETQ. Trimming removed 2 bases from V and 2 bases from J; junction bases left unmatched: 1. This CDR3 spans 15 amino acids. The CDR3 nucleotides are TGCGCCAGCAGCTTTGGACTAGCGGCCTACAATGAGCAGTTCTTC. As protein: CASSFGLAAYNEQFF.